Listed below are T cell receptor beta chains from one sample, sequenced in a study of blood T cell repertoires in COVID-19. Libraries were prepared by immunoSEQ multiplex PCR; TCRdb keeps only in-frame clonotypes and omits some of them. The sample includes 200,000 to 250,000 clones, about 83% of them seen just once. The sample was PBMCs or T cells enriched from blood (not recorded which). All receptors come from a woman between 40 and 50 years old who had been exposed to COVID-19. The CDR3 runs from the conserved cysteine through the conserved F or W. Each record gives: J gene, clone size, V gene, CDR3 protein. Rows may omit the clone size; those that give it use once, few, many or a size class.

>TRBJ2-7|-|TRBV27
CASSFSGGAYEQYF
>TRBJ1-4|few|TRBV27
CASRRNQGEKLFF
>TRBJ2-3|-|TRBV7-9
CASSLRAGADTQYF
>TRBJ1-2|few|TRBV11-2
CASSLDSNYGYTF
>TRBJ1-1|few|TRBV9
CASSATGGRTEAFF
>TRBJ2-7|-|TRBV24-1
CATSDLHKNGQGLYEQYF
>TRBJ2-2|-|TRBV7-9
CASSWTSDGGELFF
>TRBJ1-3|-|TRBV5-1
CASSSGTGGNTIYF
>TRBJ2-1|-|TRBV29-1
CSVELGPSGVFF
>TRBJ1-3|-|TRBV21-1
CASSKVGSSGNTIYF
>TRBJ2-1|-|TRBV5-6
CASSFVGYNEQFF
>TRBJ1-5|-|TRBV28
CASSPGGAGGQYQPQHF
>TRBJ1-6|-|TRBV19
CASSITYNSPLHF
>TRBJ1-1|-|TRBV14
CASSHTSGGTEAFF
>TRBJ2-7|-|TRBV4-1
CASSQEPGLPYEQYF
>TRBJ1-1|few|TRBV19
CASSIGRQVLNTEAFF
>TRBJ1-2|-|TRBV6-5
CASRVQGAVGYTF
>TRBJ1-2|-|TRBV12-3/TRBV12-4
CASSVGANYGYTF
>TRBJ1-3|-|TRBV14
CASSQYLKTGNTIYF
>TRBJ1-2|-|TRBV28
CASSLWGLGYTF
>TRBJ2-7|-|TRBV6-5
CASSYGSGTGVEQYF
>TRBJ2-2|-|TRBV5-3
CARSFDNHQANTGELFF
>TRBJ2-2|-|TRBV9
CASSVAGGGTGELFF
>TRBJ2-5|-|TRBV11-2
CASSATFRGRETQYF
>TRBJ1-2|once|TRBV19
CASRPGGSGYTF
>TRBJ2-7|-|TRBV27
CASSLSGAYEQYF
>TRBJ1-4|few|TRBV7-3
CASSFPREKLFF
>TRBJ2-1|-|TRBV6-1
CASREDRDGIEQFF
>TRBJ2-5|-|TRBV5-1
CASSFTGGLEETQYF
>TRBJ2-3|-|TRBV7-7
CASSRNPSGAMGTDTQYF
>TRBJ1-1|-|TRBV7-3
CASSRTGVGTEAFF
>TRBJ1-1|-|TRBV2
CASKEQGITEAFF
>TRBJ2-7|-|TRBV7-2
CASSSGTGEREQYF
>TRBJ2-2|-|TRBV3-1/TRBV3-2
CASSQADRPGELFF
>TRBJ1-5|few|TRBV4-1
CASSQEVEGEQPQHF
>TRBJ1-2|-|TRBV19
CASSIGQGGYTF
>TRBJ1-3|few|TRBV12-3/TRBV12-4
CASSLGQGNTIYF
>TRBJ1-1|-|TRBV3-1/TRBV3-2
CASSQEGAPRAFF
>TRBJ2-2|-|TRBV6-5
CASPRGIDTGELFF
>TRBJ2-1|-|TRBV7-9
CASSLRQTSGADEQFF
>TRBJ1-2|-|TRBV12-3/TRBV12-4
CASSWTGDYGYTF
>TRBJ2-5|few|TRBV28
CASSAGKETQYF
>TRBJ1-4|-|TRBV27
CASSLASGTGIAKLFF
>TRBJ2-7|-|TRBV10-1
CASNLYEQYF
>TRBJ1-5|-|TRBV6-5
CASSYPVSGNQPQHF
>TRBJ1-1|-|TRBV30
CAFERGTEAFF
>TRBJ2-5|-|TRBV3-1/TRBV3-2
CASSLPVRGQGTQYF
>TRBJ2-6|few|TRBV2
CASRKSSGANVLTF
>TRBJ1-1|-|TRBV11-2
CASSPSTVNTEAFF
>TRBJ1-5|-|TRBV10-2
CASSPPTVTSNQPQHF
>TRBJ2-1|-|TRBV19
CASSIWQGRNNEQFF
>TRBJ2-3|-|TRBV18
CASSPPGQGIDTQYF
>TRBJ2-2|-|TRBV19
CASSMGQGAGTGELFF
>TRBJ1-5|-|TRBV7-8
CASSPQGSNQPQHF
>TRBJ2-7|-|TRBV19
CASSIGAYEQYF
>TRBJ2-1|once|TRBV3-1/TRBV3-2
CASSQDWGRGNEQFF